This paragraph covers one T cell receptor beta chain sequence. This record comes from a study of blood T cell repertoires in COVID-19. The germline CDR1 and CDR2 sequences are SGHDN and FVKESK. The ends were cut back, 0 bases at V and 5 bases at J, with 10 bases in the middle. This CDR3 comprises 14 residues. Authors' methods: Nucleated cell number was recorded as an estimate derived from reference gene primer amplification. TCRdb's table, derived via immunoSEQ multiplex PCR, lists solely in-frame clones and lacks some. V, J and clone size were drawn from that table, and D and trimming were deduced from the DNA. The data contain 250,000 to 400,000 clones, more than 70% of them singletons.

Material for sequencing was peripheral blood. The rearrangement joins TRBV14 to TRBJ2-5, with a weak D call TRBD1 (5 bases). This TCR was recovered from a woman in her twenties or thirties with COVID-19, enrolled during active disease. The CDR3: CASSQDWGWETQYF. In DNA, the CDR3 is TGTGCCAGCAGCCAAGATTGGGGCTGGGAGACCCAGTACTTC.